The subject of this entry is one T cell receptor (beta chain). The V gene lost 6 bases and the J gene lost 7 bases, with 18 bases spanning the gap. This CDR3 has 14 residues. From germline, CDR1 is MNHEY and CDR2 SMNVEV (reference sequence). This specimen comes from a study of T cell responses to AZD1222 COVID-19 vaccine. Produced via immunoSEQ multiplex PCR; TCRdb's table is partial and in-frame only. The table lists 130,000 to 150,000 clones, roughly 86% of them singletons. Material: peripheral blood, obtained 28 days after the second AZD1222 dose. The origin of this receptor is an adult who received the AZD1222 COVID-19 vaccine. This chain links TRBV27 with TRBJ1-2; weak D call: TRBD1 (6 bases). The CDR3 loop reads CASRGVGGFGGYTF. The CDR3 nucleotides are TGTGCCAGCAGAGGGGTGGGGGGCTTCGGTGGCTACACCTTC.